The T cell receptor beta chain described here comes from a study of graft-versus-host responses after intestinal transplantation (dated by TCRdb to the early 2020s). Turning to the overall study: The transplants that recipients got were multivisceral, liver-intestinal, or isolated intestinal. Anti-thymocyte globulin induction was given to all recipients, followed by maintenance tacrolimus and steroids for 2 to 3 years. Bulk TCR-beta CDR3 sequencing was used to track graft-versus-host and host-versus-graft alloreactive T cell clones in the graft, circulation and bone marrow after intestinal transplantation. Alloreactive clones were identified by sequencing pre-transplant mixed lymphocyte reaction products and comparing these products with unstimulated pre-transplant donor and recipient T cells. The cohort enrolled 24 intestinal transplant recipients, one of whom was a retransplant, and a few patients without pretransplant specimens were excluded. A peak of at least 4% donor T cells among recipient peripheral blood mononuclear cells was the definition used for donor T cell macrochimerism. Samples from a few later patients were sequenced in-house on an Illumina MiSeq with MiXCR processing rather than by the commercial service. Overall study outcomes, separate from this receptor: Patients with donor T cell macrochimerism had high GvH to HvG T cell clonal ratios in their allografts. Early after transplant, peak levels of circulating GvH clones were associated with declines in HvG clones. GvH clones were detected in recipient bone marrow, and some of these GvH clones were observed earlier in ileal mucosa or blood, consistent with an intestinal mucosal origin. Conclusions were limited by the relatively low number and heterogeneity of intestinal transplant patients.

A word on this clone: The antigen it binds to is not known. No qualities accompany the bases; no much larger clone lies one base away.

Reading the label with the study, this specimen's time point is: cells obtained before transplantation from donor or recipient. CD3+CD4+ and CD3+CD8+ populations were FACS-sorted from unstimulated pre-transplant donor and recipient cells taken from spleen or lymph nodes. The protocol used for the library was the immunoSEQ multiplex PCR assay. For most patients, genomic DNA was isolated using the Qiagen DNeasy Blood and Tissue Kit and was shipped frozen to Adaptive Biotechnologies for TCR sequencing. High-throughput TCR-beta CDR3 sequencing of genomic DNA from most patients was performed by Adaptive Biotechnologies. As for the authors' bioinformatics: TCR sequencing data were retrieved from Adaptive's ImmunoSEQ software for 15 to 20 patients, whereas a few other patients were processed with MiXCR and VDJtools. To correct CD4 versus CD8 sorting errors, any sequence found in both subsets at a frequency ratio below 5:1 was removed. CDR3 nucleotide sequences shared by donor and recipient were removed because the origin of these sequences could not be assigned. Alloreactive clones required at least 2-fold expansion over unstimulated cells and minimum CFSE-low frequency of 0.002% (template counts) or 0.001% (read counts). Clones detected in sequenced pre-transplant spleen, lymph node, or MLR CFSE-low populations of the donor or recipient were defined as mappable. The cumulative frequency of alloreactive clones was calculated as a percentage of all sequences, weighted by copy number. The clones in this table, taken by TCRdb from immuneACCESS, are in-frame only. Not every clone is retained; where verified, under half of the shortfall comes from an unresolved V gene, and the cause of the rest is unknown. That table furnishes V, J and clone size, whereas the DNA furnished D and trimming. For this sample the table gives 84,000 or so clones, of which 80% to 90% were detected only once. Jointly, the top ten make up over 7% of the sample.

Relative to germline, V is 1 base shorter and J is 6 bases shorter, with 16 bases between their ends. As encoded in the germline V gene, CDR1 is SGHVS while CDR2 is FNYEAQ. Its CDR3 holds 16 amino acids, cysteine through phenylalanine. Only the CDR3 DNA is retained, 48 bases long and in frame from the first base. This specimen consisted of unstimulated CD8+ T cells sorted from spleen or lymph node cells, obtained before transplant. Recombination connected TRBV7-6 to TRBJ2-1; D gene: possibly TRBD2, on 7 matching bases. This receptor was obtained from a human donor who was the organ donor for an intestinal transplant. The nucleotide sequence reads TGTGCCAGCAGCTTAGGGGGGGGCGCATTAGGCAATGAGCAGTTCTTC. It is translated as CASSLGGGALGNEQFF. The CDR3 plus the reference TRBV7-6 and TRBJ2-1 genes for the other parts give the full variable domain: GAGVSQSPRYKVTKRGQDVALRCDPISGHVSLYWYRQALGQGPEFLTYFNYEAQQDKSGLPNDRFSAERPEGSISTLTIQRTEQRDSAMYRCASSLGGGALGNEQFFGPGTRLTVL.